The clone carrying this TCR beta chain occurred a few times. This CDR3 spans 12 amino acids. The V end was cut by 6 bases, the J end by 4 bases, with 9 bases between. This sample is part of a study of blood T cell repertoires in COVID-19. Overall study: The origin of the acute and convalescent COVID-19 samples was the United States, Italy and Spain. T cells, B-cell-depleted T cells, or PBMCs provided the cDNA or gDNA that served as material.

Authors' methods: The assay estimated nucleated cells by amplifying reference gene primers. The method was immunoSEQ multiplex PCR; TCRdb's version includes in-frame clones alone and lacks a portion of them. The DNA gave D and trimming, while V, J and clone size come from that table. The repertoire holds about 190,000 clones, roughly 86% seen once, with less than 3% in the top ten. Sample: peripheral blood. This receptor was taken from a man aged 40-50 years with active or convalescent COVID-19. This chain links TRBV12-3 or TRBV12-4 with TRBJ1-2, with D maybe TRBD1 (5 bases). CDR3 bases: TGTGCCAGCAGATTTGACAGCTATGGCTACACCTTC. Amino acid sequence: CASRFDSYGYTF.